Listed here are 17 T cell receptor beta chains from one sample, sequenced in a study of T cell responses to AZD1222 COVID-19 vaccine. The protocol was immunoSEQ multiplex PCR, while the TCRdb copy is restricted to in-frame clones and leaves out a portion. The data contain 150,000 to 200,000 clones, just over 90% of them singletons. Sequencing was performed on peripheral blood, taken on day 0 of AZD1222 vaccination. These receptors all stem from an adult in good health.

The chain couples TRBV7-9 to TRBJ2-3; D may be TRBD2 (6 bases). Germline CDR1 reads SEHNR; CDR2 reads FQNEAQ (reference sequence). The V end was cut by 1 base, the J end by 2 bases, with 13 bases between. This CDR3 comprises 16 residues. The CDR3 DNA is TGTGCCAGCAGCTTAGGCACGGGAGAGGACACAGATACGCAGTATTTT. This codes for CASSLGTGEDTDTQYF.

This sequence joins TRBV5-1 and TRBJ2-7, with TRBD1 as a possible D gene (5 bases). This CDR3 contains 14 residues. The germline V gene has CDR1 SGHRS and CDR2 YFSETQ. Trimming pared 0 bases from V and 2 bases from J, leaving 9 bases between. The CDR3 DNA is TGCGCCAGCAGCTTGGGGGCAGGGACCTACGAGCAGTACTTC. It yields the protein CASSLGAGTYEQYF.

In this sample, this clone turned up a few times. The chain employs TRBV7-9 and TRBJ2-2; D ambiguous. Germline V gene sequence: CDR1 SEHNR, CDR2 FQNEAQ (reference sequence). Trimming took 3 bases from V and 6 from J, leaving 8 bases between them. This CDR3 is built from 13 residues. CDR3 in DNA: TGTGCCAGCAGCTTCCAGGACGCCGGGGAGCTGTTTTTT. Translation gives CASSFQDAGELFF.

This chain links TRBV19 with TRBJ2-3; 8 bases fit TRBD2. V lost 1 base, J lost 0 bases, and 0 bases stayed unmatched. This CDR3 is 15 amino acids long. The germline CDR1 and CDR2 sequences are LNHDA and SQIVND (reference sequence). The CDR3 is CASSIGTSSTDTQYF. The CDR3, as DNA: TGTGCCAGTAGTATAGGGACTAGCAGCACAGATACGCAGTATTTT. The full variable domain, in which reference TRBV19 and TRBJ2-3 provide the parts outside the CDR3, is DGGITQSPKYLFRKEGQNVTLSCEQNLNHDAMYWYRQDPGQGLRLIYYSQIVNDFQKGDIAEGYSVSREKKESFPLTVTSAQKNPTAFYLCASSIGTSSTDTQYFGPGTRLTVL.

The chain carries TRBV16 and TRBJ2-1; 9 bases match TRBD1. This CDR3 is built from 15 residues. Germline V gene lookup returns CDR1 KGHSY and CDR2 FQNENV. V lost 2 bases and J lost 9; bases outside the gene matches: 8. In DNA, the CDR3 is TGTGCCAGCAGCCAACCTGACAGGGGGATTGGTGAGCAGTTCTTC. Translated: CASSQPDRGIGEQFF.

On this clone itself: Compared with germline, one end of the junction differs, possibly owing to a read error. The chain combines TRBV11-1 with TRBJ2-7, with D hard to call. Germline CDR1 reads SGHAT; CDR2 reads FQDESV (reference sequence). This CDR3 is built from 14 residues. The CDR3 DNA reads TGTACCAGCAGCTTAGCAAGCGCGTCCTACGAGCAGTACTTC. Translation gives CTSSLASASYEQYF.

The chain joins TRBV12-3 or TRBV12-4 to TRBJ1-3; D is uncertain. Trimming stripped 6 bases from V and 0 bases from J, with 3 bases between. The CDR3 covers 12 residues. The CDR3 DNA reads TGTGCCAGCAGAAGCTCTGGAAACACCATATATTTT. It yields the protein CASRSSGNTIYF.

The CDR3 protein is CASSSARGQNYGYTF. In DNA form, the CDR3 reads TGTGCCAGCAGCTCGGCCAGGGGACAGAACTATGGCTACACCTTC. This chain links TRBV5-4 with TRBJ1-2; 7 nucleotides align to TRBD1. V lost 3 bases, J lost 2 bases, and 7 bases stayed unmatched. The V gene's germline CDR1 is SGHNT and CDR2 YYREEE (reference sequence). This CDR3 is 15 amino acids long.

CDR3 loop: CSVAQGTDTQYF. For the CDR3, the DNA is TGCAGCGTGGCGCAGGGGACGGATACGCAGTATTTT. This rearrangement joins TRBV29-1 to TRBJ2-3; TRBD1 might be the D (6 bases). The CDR3 length is 12 residues. V lost 6 bases and J 6 bases, leaving 13 bases between the germline ends. Per germline, CDR1 SQVTM and CDR2 ANQGSEA.

V gene TRBV30 combines with J gene TRBJ1-1; D call uncertain. V gave up 5 bases and J gave up 1 base, with 11 bases separating them. This CDR3 spans 13 amino acids. The germline CDR1 and CDR2 sequences are GTSNPN and SVGIG (reference sequence). In DNA, the CDR3 is TGTGCCTGGGGCACCTCCTGGAACACTGAAGCTTTCTTT. It translates to CAWGTSWNTEAFF.

The genes are TRBV29-1 and TRBJ2-7; 8 bases fit TRBD1. Germline V gene lookup returns CDR1 SQVTM and CDR2 ANQGSEA. Losses at the gene ends were 1 base for V and 5 bases for J; bases not matched to a gene: 4. The CDR3 sequence is 13 residues long. The CDR3 loop is CSVEGTGIDEQYF. The CDR3 coding sequence is TGCAGCGTTGAAGGGACAGGGATCGACGAGCAGTACTTC.

The CDR3 sequence: CASRGPAGTSGRAATDTQYF. The CDR3 nucleotides read TGTGCCAGCAGAGGGCCGGCCGGGACTAGCGGGAGGGCTGCCACAGATACGCAGTATTTT. The chain is built from TRBV3-1 (or the pseudogene TRBV3-2) and TRBJ2-3; TRBD2 matches at 16 bases. V shed 6 bases, J shed 2 bases, and the junction held 14 bases outside the gene matches. Germline lookup yields CDR1 LGHDT and CDR2 YNNKEL (reference sequence). The CDR3 has 20 residues.

This clone has just one count. The junction shows a germline mismatch at one end, possibly a read error. V gene TRBV7-9 combines with J gene TRBJ2-7, with D possibly matching TRBD1 (6 bases). Germline V CDR1 and CDR2: SEHNR, FQNEAQ (reference sequence). This CDR3 comprises 15 residues. CDR3 bases: TGTGCCAGCACCTTACTCCAAGGGGGCTCCTACGAGCAGTACTTC. Its protein is CASTLLQGGSYEQYF. The complete variable domain, with remaining parts taken from reference TRBV7-9 and TRBJ2-7, reads DTGVSQNPRHKITKRGQNVTFRCDPISEHNRLYWYRQTLGQGPEFLTYFQNEAQLEKSRLLSDRFSAERPKGSFSTLEIQRTEQGDSAMYLCASTLLQGGSYEQYFGPGTRLTVT.

The CDR3 DNA sequence: TGTGCCACCAGCAGAGATCGGTCGGGAACAGATACGCAGTATTTT. This encodes CATSRDRSGTDTQYF. The chain employs TRBV15 and TRBJ2-3; maybe TRBD2 (5 bases). The CDR3 is made up of 15 amino acids. The germline V gene encodes CDR1 LNHNV and CDR2 YYDKDF (reference sequence). Trimming removed 0 bases at V and 3 bases at J, with 10 bases between.

J is TRBJ2-3 and V is TRBV6-5; 9 nucleotides agree with TRBD1. V trimming: 6 bases; J trimming: 6 bases; junction bases outside the gene matches: 10. The germline V gene has CDR1 MNHEY and CDR2 SVGAGI. This CDR3 spans 15 amino acids. CDR3 nucleotides: TGTGCCAGCAGCCCCCGAGACAGGGGGTGGGATACGCAGTATTTT. Translation: CASSPRDRGWDTQYF.

For the CDR3, the DNA is TGTGCCAGCAGCCAAGACCCTCCTAACTATGGCTACACCTTC. It encodes CASSQDPPNYGYTF. The V call is TRBV3-1 (or the pseudogene TRBV3-2), the J call TRBJ1-2, with D unclear. The CDR3 loop spans 14 amino acids. Trimming stripped 0 bases from V and 0 bases from J, with 5 bases between. The germline gives CDR1 LGHDT, CDR2 YNNKEL (reference sequence).

CDR3 DNA sequence: TGTGCCACCAGCGCGGGAGGGGTCAATGAGCAGTTCTTC. It codes for CATSAGGVNEQFF. The chain employs TRBV15 and TRBJ2-1; TRBD2 matches at 9 bases. Germline V lookup: CDR1 LNHNV, CDR2 YYDKDF (reference sequence). There are 13 residues in the CDR3. The V segment lost 5 bases and the J segment 6 bases; nucleotides outside the gene matches: 2.